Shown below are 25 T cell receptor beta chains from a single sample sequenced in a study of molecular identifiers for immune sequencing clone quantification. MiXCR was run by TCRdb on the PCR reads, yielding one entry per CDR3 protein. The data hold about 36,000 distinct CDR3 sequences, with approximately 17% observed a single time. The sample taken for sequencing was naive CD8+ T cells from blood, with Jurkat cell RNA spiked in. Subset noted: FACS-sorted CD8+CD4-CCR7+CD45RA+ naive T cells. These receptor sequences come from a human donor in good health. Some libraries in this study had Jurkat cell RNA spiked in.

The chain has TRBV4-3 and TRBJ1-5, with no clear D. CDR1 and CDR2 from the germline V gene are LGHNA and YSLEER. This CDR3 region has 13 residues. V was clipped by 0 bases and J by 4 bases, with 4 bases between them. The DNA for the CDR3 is TGCGCCAGCAGCCAAGATAGGAATCAGCCCCAGCATTTT. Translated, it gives CASSQDRNQPQHF.

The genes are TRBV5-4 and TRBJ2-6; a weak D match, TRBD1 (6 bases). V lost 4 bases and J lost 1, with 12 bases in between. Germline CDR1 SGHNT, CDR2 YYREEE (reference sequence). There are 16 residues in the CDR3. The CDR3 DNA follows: TGTGCCAGCAGCAATAACAGGGTGTCTGGGGCCAACGTCCTGACTTTC. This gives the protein CASSNNRVSGANVLTF.

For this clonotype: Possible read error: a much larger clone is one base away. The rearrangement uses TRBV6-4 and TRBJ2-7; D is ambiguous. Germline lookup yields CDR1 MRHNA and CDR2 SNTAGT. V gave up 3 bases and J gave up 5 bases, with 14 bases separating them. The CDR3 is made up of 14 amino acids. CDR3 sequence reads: CASSDTVTIHEQYF. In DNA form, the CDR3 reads TGTGCCAGCAGTGATACAGTAACGATCCACGAGCAGTACTTC.

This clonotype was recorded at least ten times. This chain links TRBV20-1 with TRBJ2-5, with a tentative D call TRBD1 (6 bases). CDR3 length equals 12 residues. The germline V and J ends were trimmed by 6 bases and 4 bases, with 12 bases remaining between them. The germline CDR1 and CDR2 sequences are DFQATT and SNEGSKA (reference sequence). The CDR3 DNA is TGCAGTGCCACCACAGGGATAGAGACCCAGTACTTC. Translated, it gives CSATTGIETQYF.

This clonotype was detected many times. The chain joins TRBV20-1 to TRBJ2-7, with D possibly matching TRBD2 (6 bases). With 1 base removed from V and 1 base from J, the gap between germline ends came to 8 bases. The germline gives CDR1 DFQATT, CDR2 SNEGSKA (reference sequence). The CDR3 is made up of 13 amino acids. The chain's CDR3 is CSARGGTSYEQYF. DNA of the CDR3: TGCAGTGCTAGAGGTGGGACTTCCTACGAGCAGTACTTC.

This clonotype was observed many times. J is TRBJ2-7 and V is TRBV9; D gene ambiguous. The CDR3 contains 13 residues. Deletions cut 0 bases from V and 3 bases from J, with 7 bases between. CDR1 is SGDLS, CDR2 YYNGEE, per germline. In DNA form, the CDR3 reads TGTGCCAGCAGCGTAGTACCAGACTACGAGCAGTACTTC. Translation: CASSVVPDYEQYF.

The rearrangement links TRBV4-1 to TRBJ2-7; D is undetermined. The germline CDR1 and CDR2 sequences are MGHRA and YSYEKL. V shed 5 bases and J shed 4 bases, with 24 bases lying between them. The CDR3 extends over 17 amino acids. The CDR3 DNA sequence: TGCGCCAGCAGCTGGAGTGCCTATGGGATAAGGGTGTACGAGCAGTACTTC. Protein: CASSWSAYGIRVYEQYF.

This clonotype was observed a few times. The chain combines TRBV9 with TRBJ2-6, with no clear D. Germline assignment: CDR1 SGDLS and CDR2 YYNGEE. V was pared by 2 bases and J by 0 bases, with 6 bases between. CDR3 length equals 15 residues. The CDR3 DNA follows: TGTGCCAGCAGCGTTCTTACCTCTGGGGCCAACGTCCTGACTTTC. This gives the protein CASSVLTSGANVLTF.

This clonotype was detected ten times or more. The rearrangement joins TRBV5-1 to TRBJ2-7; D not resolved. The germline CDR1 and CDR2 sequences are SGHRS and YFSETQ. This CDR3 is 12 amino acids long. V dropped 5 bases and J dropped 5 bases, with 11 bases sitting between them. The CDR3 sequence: CASSPLGDEQYF. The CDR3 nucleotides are TGCGCCAGCAGTCCCCTTGGTGACGAGCAGTACTTC.

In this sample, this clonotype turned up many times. The CDR3 bases are TGTGCCAGCAGCTTAGCAGGGATCTACGAGCAGTACTTC. It is translated as CASSLAGIYEQYF. The rearrangement links TRBV11-2 to TRBJ2-7; tentatively, D is TRBD1 (5 bases). Germline CDR1 reads SGHAT; CDR2 reads FQNNGV. V was clipped by 1 base and J by 3 bases, with 7 bases between them. There are 13 residues in the CDR3.

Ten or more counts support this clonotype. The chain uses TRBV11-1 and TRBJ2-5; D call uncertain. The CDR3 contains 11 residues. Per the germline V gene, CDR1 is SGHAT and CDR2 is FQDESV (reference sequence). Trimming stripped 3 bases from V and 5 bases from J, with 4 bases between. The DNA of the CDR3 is TGTGCCAGCAGCTTCTGGGAGACCCAGTACTTC. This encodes CASSFWETQYF.

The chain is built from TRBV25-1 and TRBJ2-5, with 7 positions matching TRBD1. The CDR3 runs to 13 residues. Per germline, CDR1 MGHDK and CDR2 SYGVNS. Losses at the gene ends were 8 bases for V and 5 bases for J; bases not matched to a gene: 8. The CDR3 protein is CASYGQGVETQYF. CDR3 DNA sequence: TGTGCCAGCTACGGTCAGGGGGTTGAGACCCAGTACTTC. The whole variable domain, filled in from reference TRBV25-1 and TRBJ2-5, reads EADIYQTPRYLVIGTGKKITLECSQTMGHDKMYWYQQDPGMELHLIHYSYGVNSTEKGDLSSESTVSRIRTEHFPLTLESARPSHTSQYLCASYGQGVETQYFGPGTRLLVL.

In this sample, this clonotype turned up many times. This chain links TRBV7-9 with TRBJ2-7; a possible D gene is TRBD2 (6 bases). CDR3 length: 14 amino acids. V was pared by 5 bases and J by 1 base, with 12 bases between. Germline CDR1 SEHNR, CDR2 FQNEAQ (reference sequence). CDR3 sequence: CASSPAGRSYEQYF. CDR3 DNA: TGTGCCAGCAGCCCCGCGGGACGGTCCTACGAGCAGTACTTC. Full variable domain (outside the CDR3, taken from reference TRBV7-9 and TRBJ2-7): DTGVSQNPRHKITKRGQNVTFRCDPISEHNRLYWYRQTLGQGPEFLTYFQNEAQLEKSRLLSDRFSAERPKGSFSTLEIQRTEQGDSAMYLCASSPAGRSYEQYFGPGTRLTVT.

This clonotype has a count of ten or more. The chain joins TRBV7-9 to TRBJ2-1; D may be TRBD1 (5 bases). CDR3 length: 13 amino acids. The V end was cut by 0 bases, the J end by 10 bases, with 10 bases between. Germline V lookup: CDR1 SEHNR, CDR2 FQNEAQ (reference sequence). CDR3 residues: CASSLAGAGEQFF. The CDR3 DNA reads TGTGCCAGCAGCTTAGCTGGGGCTGGAGAGCAGTTCTTC. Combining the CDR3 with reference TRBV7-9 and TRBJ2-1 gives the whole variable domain DTGVSQNPRHKITKRGQNVTFRCDPISEHNRLYWYRQTLGQGPEFLTYFQNEAQLEKSRLLSDRFSAERPKGSFSTLEIQRTEQGDSAMYLCASSLAGAGEQFFGPGTRLTVL.

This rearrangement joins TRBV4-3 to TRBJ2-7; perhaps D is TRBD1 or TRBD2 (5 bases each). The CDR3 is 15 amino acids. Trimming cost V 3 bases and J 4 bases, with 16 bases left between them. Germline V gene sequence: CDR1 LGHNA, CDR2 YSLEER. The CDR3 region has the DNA TGCGCCAGCAGCCAGGAAACTAGGACAACTTACGAGCAGTACTTC. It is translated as CASSQETRTTYEQYF.

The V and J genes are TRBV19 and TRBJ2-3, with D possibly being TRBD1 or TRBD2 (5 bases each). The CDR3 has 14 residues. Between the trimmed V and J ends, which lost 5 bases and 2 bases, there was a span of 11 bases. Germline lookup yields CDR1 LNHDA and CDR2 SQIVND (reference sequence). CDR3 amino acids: CASSWDGTTDTQYF. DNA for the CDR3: TGTGCCAGTAGTTGGGACGGCACCACAGATACGCAGTATTTT.

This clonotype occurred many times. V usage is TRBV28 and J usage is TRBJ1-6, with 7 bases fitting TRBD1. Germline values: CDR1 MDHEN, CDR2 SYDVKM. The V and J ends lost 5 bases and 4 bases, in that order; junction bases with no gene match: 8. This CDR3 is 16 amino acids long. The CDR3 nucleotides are TGTGCCAGCAGTAGATCTCAGGGGGGTTATAATTCACCCCTCCACTTT. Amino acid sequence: CASSRSQGGYNSPLHF.

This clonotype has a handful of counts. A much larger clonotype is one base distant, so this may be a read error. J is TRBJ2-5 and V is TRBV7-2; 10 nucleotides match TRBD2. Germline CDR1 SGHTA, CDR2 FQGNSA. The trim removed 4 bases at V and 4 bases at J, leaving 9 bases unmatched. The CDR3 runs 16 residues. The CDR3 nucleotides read TGTGCCAGCAGCTCGCCCGGACTAGCGGAAAGAGAGACCCAGTACTTC. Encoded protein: CASSSPGLAERETQYF.

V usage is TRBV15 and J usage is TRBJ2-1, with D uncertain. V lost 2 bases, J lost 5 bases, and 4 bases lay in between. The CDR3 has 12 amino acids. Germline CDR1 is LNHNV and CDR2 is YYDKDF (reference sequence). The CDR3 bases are TGTGCCACCAGCAGACGGGACAATGAGCAGTTCTTC. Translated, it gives CATSRRDNEQFF.

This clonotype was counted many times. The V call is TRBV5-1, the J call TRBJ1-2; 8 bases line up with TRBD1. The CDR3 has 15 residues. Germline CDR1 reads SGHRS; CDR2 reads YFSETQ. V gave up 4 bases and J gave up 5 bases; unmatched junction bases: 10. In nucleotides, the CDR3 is TGCGCCAGCAGCAAAGGACAGGGCCGGGGGTATGGCTACACCTTC. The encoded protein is CASSKGQGRGYGYTF.

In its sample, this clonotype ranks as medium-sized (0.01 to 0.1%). The CDR3 DNA reads TGTGCCAGCAGCCTAGGGGGTACGCAGTATTTT. It encodes CASSLGGTQYF. The rearrangement uses TRBV28 and TRBJ2-3; D is possibly TRBD1 (6 bases). Looked up from germline, CDR1 is MDHEN and CDR2 is SYDVKM. The V end was cut by 6 bases, the J end by 8 bases, with 9 bases between. The CDR3 spans 11 residues.

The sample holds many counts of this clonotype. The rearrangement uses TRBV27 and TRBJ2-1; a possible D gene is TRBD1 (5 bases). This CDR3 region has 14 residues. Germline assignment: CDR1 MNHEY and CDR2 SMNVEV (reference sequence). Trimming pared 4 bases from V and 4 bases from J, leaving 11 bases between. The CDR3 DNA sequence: TGTGCCAGCAGTTATCAGGGCAGGTACAATGAGCAGTTCTTC. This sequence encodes CASSYQGRYNEQFF.

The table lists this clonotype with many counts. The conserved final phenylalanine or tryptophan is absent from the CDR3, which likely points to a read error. The CDR3 DNA follows: TGCGCCAGCAGCCCGGGACGACTAGCGGGAGGGCATAAGCAGTACTTG. It codes for CASSPGRLAGGHKQYL. This rearrangement joins TRBV5-1 to TRBJ2-7, with 14 bases fitting TRBD2. The V gene's germline CDR1 is SGHRS and CDR2 YFSETQ. This CDR3 contains 16 residues. Losses at the gene ends were 4 bases for V and 8 bases for J; bases not matched to a gene: 11.

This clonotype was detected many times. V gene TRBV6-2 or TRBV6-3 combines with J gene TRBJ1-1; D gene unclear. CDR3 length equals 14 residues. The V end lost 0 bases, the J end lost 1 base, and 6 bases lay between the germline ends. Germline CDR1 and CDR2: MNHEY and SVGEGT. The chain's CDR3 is CASSYSAANTEAFF. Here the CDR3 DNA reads TGTGCCAGCAGTTACTCAGCAGCGAACACTGAAGCTTTCTTT.

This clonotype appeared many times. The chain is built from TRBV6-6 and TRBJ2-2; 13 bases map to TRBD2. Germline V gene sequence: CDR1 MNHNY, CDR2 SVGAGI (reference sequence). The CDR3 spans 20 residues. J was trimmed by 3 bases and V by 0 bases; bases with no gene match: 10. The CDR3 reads CASSYSPGLAGQNYTGELFF. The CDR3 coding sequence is TGTGCCAGCAGTTACTCTCCGGGACTAGCGGGACAAAATTACACCGGGGAGCTGTTTTTT.